Below, 21 T cell receptor beta chains from the same sample are listed, as sequenced in a study of blood T cells in healthy people across ages. Together with a sample-barcoded 5' primer, a J-beta primer mix was included in a second PCR lasting about 6 to 12 cycles. TCRdb re-derived calls from the 5' RACE reads in MiXCR, one entry per CDR3 protein. The data contain 720,000 or so distinct CDR3 sequences, 35% to 50% of them seen just once; the ten biggest clones take up 25% to 35%. The sequencing input was blood. The source is a man at least 80 years old in good health.

The rearrangement joins TRBV20-1 to TRBJ2-5, with 9 bases identical to TRBD2. CDR1 is DFQATT and CDR2 is SNEGSKA in the germline V gene (reference sequence). V lost 2 bases, J lost 11 bases, and 24 bases stayed unmatched. CDR3 length equals 18 residues. DNA of the CDR3: TGCAGTGCTAGACTAGCGGGGAACCGAAGGGTGCAAGACAATGAGCAGTACTTC. Protein: CSARLAGNRRVQDNEQYF.

The chain couples TRBV5-1 to TRBJ2-1; D assignment may be TRBD1 or TRBD2 (5 bases each). In germline, CDR1 is SGHRS, CDR2 YFSETQ. The CDR3 has 15 amino acids. Between the trimmed V and J ends, which lost 0 bases and 9 bases, there was a span of 16 bases. Here the CDR3 DNA reads TGCGCCAGCAGCTTGGAACGGGGCTGGTGGGTTGAGCAGTTCTTC. This encodes CASSLERGWWVEQFF.

V usage is TRBV4-3 and J usage is TRBJ2-7; D is perhaps TRBD1 (6 bases). V was clipped by 1 base and J by 7 bases, with 11 bases between them. CDR3 length equals 13 residues. Germline V gene lookup returns CDR1 LGHNA and CDR2 YSLEER. DNA for the CDR3: TGCGCCAGCAGCCAAGGATCCAGGGGTGAGCAGTACTTC. Residues: CASSQGSRGEQYF.

This clonotype was detected once. This chain connects TRBV12-3 or TRBV12-4 to TRBJ1-2; D is uncertain. The V end lost 4 bases, the J end lost 3 bases, and 9 bases lay between the germline ends. This CDR3 is built from 13 residues. The CDR3 sequence: CASSSLAYYGYTF. The CDR3 DNA reads as TGTGCCAGCAGTTCACTTGCCTACTATGGCTACACCTTC.

The chain carries TRBV7-2 and TRBJ2-5; D not certain. Per germline, CDR1 SGHTA and CDR2 FQGNSA. The CDR3 consists of 16 residues. Between the trimmed V and J ends, which lost 1 base and 11 bases, there was a span of 23 bases. The CDR3: CASSLVPGVSYNEQYF. The CDR3, as DNA: TGTGCCAGCAGCTTAGTCCCGGGTGTATCCTACAATGAGCAGTACTTC.

This clonotype was counted a few times. V usage is TRBV3-1 and J usage is TRBJ1-1, with D uncertain. CDR3 length equals 13 residues. The ends were cut back, 4 bases at V and 7 bases at J, with 13 bases in the middle. Germline CDR1 LGHDT, CDR2 YNNKEL (reference sequence). The CDR3 sequence: CASSPAGAGEAFF. In DNA, the CDR3 is TGTGCCAGCAGCCCGGCAGGCGCTGGTGAAGCTTTCTTT.

The rearrangement links TRBV20-1 to TRBJ2-1, with D unresolved. V lost 4 bases and J 3 bases, leaving 13 bases between the germline ends. Germline assignment: CDR1 DFQATT and CDR2 SNEGSKA (reference sequence). This CDR3 is 14 amino acids long. CDR3 sequence: CSAITETFYNEQFF. DNA for the CDR3: TGCAGTGCTATTACAGAGACCTTCTACAATGAGCAGTTCTTC.

This clonotype was recorded a few times. V is TRBV20-1 and J is TRBJ2-7, with D uncertain. Between the trimmed V and J ends, which lost 6 bases and 0 bases, there was a span of 12 bases. The CDR3 is made up of 13 amino acids. Per the germline V gene, CDR1 is DFQATT and CDR2 is SNEGSKA (reference sequence). The CDR3 nucleotides read TGCAGTGCCTGGACCCTAAGCTCCTACGAGCAGTACTTC. Its protein is CSAWTLSSYEQYF.

This chain links TRBV9 with TRBJ1-4; 7 bases map to TRBD1. There are 15 residues in the CDR3. Germline V gives CDR1 SGDLS, CDR2 YYNGEE. V shed 4 bases, J shed 7 bases, and the junction held 10 bases outside the gene matches. This chain's CDR3 is CASSPNRGWGEKLFF. The CDR3 nucleotides are TGTGCCAGCAGCCCAAACAGGGGATGGGGTGAAAAACTGTTTTTT.

The chain joins TRBV5-1 to TRBJ2-2, with unresolved D. CDR3 length equals 16 residues. Trimming took 2 bases from V and 4 from J, leaving 15 bases between them. Looked up from germline, CDR1 is SGHRS and CDR2 is YFSETQ. CDR3: CASSFMEQKGTGELFF. CDR3 sequence (DNA): TGCGCCAGCAGCTTTATGGAACAGAAGGGCACCGGGGAGCTGTTTTTT. Full variable domain (rest looked up from reference TRBV5-1 and TRBJ2-2): KAGVTQTPRYLIKTRGQQVTLSCSPISGHRSVSWYQQTPGQGLQFLFEYFSETQRNKGNFPGRFSGRQFSNSRSEMNVSTLELGDSALYLCASSFMEQKGTGELFFGEGSRLTVL.

This chain uses TRBV6-2 or TRBV6-3 with TRBJ1-5; perhaps TRBD1 as D (5 bases). This CDR3 comprises 13 residues. Germline CDR1 MNHEY, CDR2 SVGEGT. Trimming removed 5 bases from V and 6 bases from J, with 11 bases in between. The CDR3: CASSDAGVQPQHF. The CDR3 nucleotides are TGTGCCAGCAGTGACGCGGGGGTTCAGCCCCAGCATTTT.

Ten or more counts support this clonotype. This chain connects TRBV6-1 to TRBJ2-5, with 13 bases matching TRBD2. Germline lookup yields CDR1 MNHNS and CDR2 SASEGT. The junction had 13 bases not matched to a gene; V was cut back by 6 bases and J by 0 bases. CDR3 length equals 19 residues. The CDR3 nucleotides are TGTGCCAGCAGACCCGGACTAGCGGGAGATTGGGGCTACCAAGAGACCCAGTACTTC. Translation gives CASRPGLAGDWGYQETQYF.

The V and J genes are TRBV27 and TRBJ2-1, with D maybe TRBD2 (6 bases). The CDR3 loop spans 14 amino acids. With 6 bases removed from V and 0 bases from J, the gap between germline ends came to 9 bases. Germline V gene sequence: CDR1 MNHEY, CDR2 SMNVEV (reference sequence). CDR3 protein: CASREAGSYNEQFF. The CDR3 nucleotides are TGTGCCAGCAGGGAAGCGGGCTCCTACAATGAGCAGTTCTTC.

This clonotype was observed a few times. A much larger clone is a single base away; this may be a read error. The chain uses TRBV20-1 and TRBJ2-5; a weak D match, TRBD1 (5 bases). The end of the DNA aligns better with TRBJ2-1, so the J call may be wrong. The CDR3 is made up of 12 amino acids. Germline CDR1 is DFQATT and CDR2 is SNEGSKA (reference sequence). CDR3 DNA sequence: TGCAGTGCTACCGAGACAGAAGAGACCCAGTTCTTC. Its translation: CSATETEETQFF.

The chain combines TRBV20-1 with TRBJ2-5; 8 bases are shared with TRBD2. The CDR3 is 13 amino acids. Germline V gene data show CDR1 as DFQATT and CDR2 as SNEGSKA (reference sequence). The ends lost 3 bases at V and 5 bases at J; junction bases unmatched: 5. CDR3: CSASAPGGETQYF. In DNA, the CDR3 is TGCAGTGCTAGCGCACCGGGAGGGGAGACCCAGTACTTC.

A few counts support this clonotype. V and J are TRBV4-2 and TRBJ2-4; 9 nucleotides agree with TRBD1. The CDR3 sequence is 15 residues long. Germline CDR1 reads LGHNA; CDR2 reads YNFKEQ. Trimming at V came to 8 bases and at J to 5 bases, leaving 10 bases not matched to a gene. CDR3 DNA sequence: TGTGCCAGCGGGAGGGGGGACAGGGACCAAAACATTCAGTACTTC. Translating gives CASGRGDRDQNIQYF.

This sequence joins TRBV20-1 and TRBJ1-3, with D tentatively TRBD1 (5 bases). CDR3 length: 15 amino acids. Trimming shortened V by 4 bases and J by 3 bases, and 16 bases separated the two germline ends. Germline CDR1 and CDR2: DFQATT and SNEGSKA (reference sequence). DNA of the CDR3: TGCAGTGCTACAGCCAGGCAGGGCTTTGGAAACACCATATATTTT. The encoded protein is CSATARQGFGNTIYF.

This clonotype was counted a single time. CDR3 DNA: TGCAGCGTTGATGGGCAGACGACAGATACGCAGTATTTT. Translating it yields CSVDGQTTDTQYF. The chain is built from TRBV29-1 and TRBJ2-3; no clear D gene. Germline CDR1 is SQVTM and CDR2 is ANQGSEA. V was shortened by 3 bases and J by 3 bases, with 10 bases between the two germline ends. The CDR3 is 13 residues long.

The chain employs TRBV11-2 and TRBJ2-1; TRBD2 is a possible D gene (5 bases). Per the germline V gene, CDR1 is SGHAT and CDR2 is FQNNGV. The CDR3 is 16 amino acids. Trimming took off 1 base at V and 7 bases at J, with 17 bases between the two ends. CDR3 protein: CASSLGSGRRLNEQFF. Written as DNA, the CDR3 is TGTGCCAGCAGCTTAGGGAGCGGCCGGCGGTTGAATGAGCAGTTCTTC.

This clonotype was detected only a few times. The V and J genes are TRBV15 and TRBJ2-4, with D possibly being TRBD1 or TRBD2 (5 bases each). There are 14 residues in the CDR3. The V end lost 4 bases, the J end lost 6 bases, and 13 bases lay between the germline ends. CDR1 is LNHNV, CDR2 YYDKDF, per germline (reference sequence). The CDR3 loop is CATSNPGGGNIQYF. The CDR3 DNA reads TGTGCCACCAGCAATCCCGGTGGGGGAAACATTCAGTACTTC.

This clonotype was counted ten times or more. V usage is TRBV20-1 and J usage is TRBJ2-7; 8 bases line up with TRBD1. This CDR3 spans 13 amino acids. The V gene's germline CDR1 is DFQATT and CDR2 SNEGSKA (reference sequence). Trimming took 4 bases from V and 3 from J; bases not matched to a gene: 5. In nucleotides, the CDR3 is TGCAGTGCTACCAACACAGGGGGCTACGAGCAGTACTTC. Translation: CSATNTGGYEQYF.